The 29 T cell receptor beta chains below were found in one sample sequenced in a study of beta chain features in type 1 diabetes. The study, taken as a whole, reports: All four CD4+ subsets from Type 1 diabetes patients carried moderately but significantly shorter TCRB CDR3s.

cDNA synthesis used the whole RNA isolate, giving expressed TCRB sequences. The assay was immunoSEQ multiplex PCR, and TCRdb's table has in-frame clones only and misses some. Counted here are a few hundred thousand clones, around 9.6% occurring once; the ten biggest clones make up about 0.64%. Their antigens remain unidentified. The sequenced sample was central memory CD4+ T cells from blood. These receptors originate from a young man with type 1 diabetes.

This clone was observed a single time. The J gene is TRBJ1-6, the V gene TRBV5-4; maybe TRBD1 (5 bases). V lost 1 base and J lost 6, with 5 bases in between. The germline gives CDR1 SGHNT, CDR2 YYREEE (reference sequence). The CDR3 is 13 residues long. CDR3 sequence (DNA): TGTGCCAGCAGCTTGCAGGGTAATTCACCCCTCCACTTT. Translating gives CASSLQGNSPLHF.

A few counts support this clone. This chain links TRBV25-1 with TRBJ2-3; the D gene is possibly TRBD2 (5 bases). This CDR3 comprises 13 residues. Deletions cut 5 bases from V and 3 bases from J, with 9 bases between. CDR1 and CDR2 from the germline V gene are MGHDK and SYGVNS. CDR3 in amino acids: CASSLTGTDTQYF. The CDR3 bases are TGTGCCAGCAGTTTGACGGGGACAGATACGCAGTATTTT.

The rearrangement joins TRBV9 to TRBJ1-5; the D is unclear. Trimming took off 0 bases at V and 0 bases at J, with 7 bases between the two ends. This CDR3 comprises 15 residues. Germline V lookup: CDR1 SGDLS, CDR2 YYNGEE. CDR3 sequence: CASSVAGISNQPQHF. DNA of the CDR3: TGTGCCAGCAGCGTAGCAGGTATTAGCAATCAGCCCCAGCATTTT.

This clone was counted ten times or more. As DNA, the CDR3 is TGTGCCAGCAGCCAAGCACATCAGGGGACCCAGTACTTC. Translating gives CASSQAHQGTQYF. The genes are TRBV14 and TRBJ2-5, with a tentative D call TRBD1 (5 bases). The CDR3 is 13 residues long. The germline V gene has CDR1 SGHDN and CDR2 FVKESK. Trimming stripped 1 base from V and 7 bases from J, with 10 bases between. Together with reference TRBV14 and TRBJ2-5, the CDR3 gives the full variable domain: EAGVTQFPSHSVIEKGQTVTLRCDPISGHDNLYWYRRVMGKEIKFLLHFVKESKQDESGMPNNRFLAERTGGTYSTLKVQPAELEDSGVYFCASSQAHQGTQYFGPGTRLLVL.

The chain employs TRBV6-5 and TRBJ2-4; maybe TRBD2 (6 bases). The CDR3 has 14 amino acids. The V gene's germline CDR1 is MNHEY and CDR2 SVGAGI. V lost 3 bases and J 6 bases, leaving 12 bases between the germline ends. The CDR3: CASSYGGLANIQYF. The CDR3 region has the DNA TGTGCCAGCAGTTATGGAGGGCTAGCAAACATTCAGTACTTC.

This clone was detected only a few times. The genes are TRBV29-1 and TRBJ2-1; D gene ambiguous. The CDR3 covers 11 residues. V shed 4 bases and J shed 10 bases, with 11 bases lying between them. Germline CDR1 is SQVTM and CDR2 is ANQGSEA. The CDR3 loop reads CSVVLIYEQFF. CDR3 nucleotide sequence: TGCAGCGTTGTGTTAATCTACGAGCAGTTCTTC.

With respect to this clone: The same CDR3 can be traced to other DNA sequences in this sample. This sequence joins TRBV11-3 and TRBJ2-2, with D perhaps given as TRBD1 or TRBD2 (5 bases each). In germline, CDR1 is SGHNT, CDR2 YENEEA. The CDR3 length is 13 residues. V shed 1 base and J shed 6 bases, with 6 bases lying between them. Here the CDR3 DNA reads TGTGCCAGCAGCTTAGGGGGGTCCGGGGAGCTGTTTTTT. Protein sequence: CASSLGGSGELFF. The full variable domain, rest sourced from reference TRBV11-3 and TRBJ2-2, is EAGVVQSPRYKIIEKKQPVAFWCNPISGHNTLYWYLQNLGQGPELLIRYENEEAVDDSQLPKDRFSAERLKGVDSTLKIQPAELGDSAVYLCASSLGGSGELFFGEGSRLTVL.

This clone was seen a few times. The chain employs TRBV9 and TRBJ1-1, with TRBD1 as a possible D gene (6 bases). CDR1 and CDR2 (germline): SGDLS, YYNGEE. The CDR3 spans 14 residues. V was trimmed by 0 bases and J by 7 bases, leaving 13 bases between them. The CDR3 here is CASSVAWQGNEAFF. CDR3 DNA sequence: TGTGCCAGCAGCGTAGCTTGGCAGGGGAATGAAGCTTTCTTT.

This clone has a handful of counts. In nucleotides, the CDR3 is TGCGCCAGCAGCAACCGGGACAGGGGTCCCGGGGAGCTGTTTTTT. Amino acids: CASSNRDRGPGELFF. The chain employs TRBV4-1 and TRBJ2-2; 10 positions agree with TRBD1. V trimming: 5 bases; J trimming: 6 bases; junction bases outside the gene matches: 6. The CDR3 runs 15 residues. Germline V gene lookup returns CDR1 MGHRA and CDR2 YSYEKL.

Only a few counts were recorded for this clone. As DNA, the CDR3 is TGTGCCAGCAGCTTAGGAGGCGGGAGAATTTCTTTGGAGCAGTACTTC. Translation: CASSLGGGRISLEQYF. This rearrangement joins TRBV7-8 to TRBJ2-7; TRBD2 matches at 7 bases. V lost 1 base to trimming and J lost 7 bases; unmatched junction nucleotides: 13. The CDR3 extends over 16 amino acids. Per the germline V gene, CDR1 is SGHVS and CDR2 is FQNEAQ.

This clone has only a few counts. The rearrangement joins TRBV28 to TRBJ2-5; perhaps TRBD2 as D (6 bases). The CDR3 covers 12 residues. Trimming pared 9 bases from V and 5 bases from J, leaving 13 bases between. Germline values: CDR1 MDHEN, CDR2 SYDVKM. The CDR3 nucleotides are TGTGCCAGTAAAAGGGCGGGGGAGACCCAGTACTTC. As protein: CASKRAGETQYF.

The chain employs TRBV6-6 and TRBJ2-3; maybe TRBD1 (6 bases). The V and J ends lost 10 bases and 1 base respectively, with 15 bases between them. This CDR3 contains 14 residues. CDR1 is MNHNY, CDR2 SVGAGI, per germline (reference sequence). The CDR3 reads CAISGDRRTDTQYF. In DNA form, the CDR3 reads TGTGCCATCTCAGGGGACCGACGCACAGATACGCAGTATTTT.

The chain recombines TRBV5-1 with TRBJ2-3, with 8 bases aligning to TRBD1. Looked up from germline, CDR1 is SGHRS and CDR2 is YFSETQ. V shed 4 bases, J shed 3 bases, and the junction held 7 bases outside the gene matches. The CDR3 length is 15 residues. The CDR3 protein is CASSTQGAGTDTQYF. In nucleotides, the CDR3 is TGCGCCAGCAGCACCCAGGGGGCGGGGACAGATACGCAGTATTTT.

This clone was picked up many times. The chain uses TRBV4-2 and TRBJ2-2; D is tentatively TRBD1 or TRBD2 (6 bases each). The CDR3 loop spans 15 amino acids. Trimming took 4 bases from V and 6 from J, leaving 15 bases between them. Per germline, CDR1 LGHNA and CDR2 YNFKEQ. For the CDR3, the DNA is TGTGCCAGCAGCCCTAGGGGGGAGCGGGCCGGGGAGCTGTTTTTT. Translating gives CASSPRGERAGELFF.

Many counts were recorded for this clone. The chain employs TRBV10-3 and TRBJ2-2; D may be TRBD2 (6 bases). This CDR3 is 14 amino acids long. The V end lost 2 bases, the J end lost 8 bases, and 12 bases lay between the germline ends. Per germline, CDR1 ENHRY and CDR2 SYGVKD. The CDR3 is CAISEGRRVGELFF. As DNA, the CDR3 is TGTGCCATCAGTGAGGGGCGGAGGGTAGGGGAGCTGTTTTTT.

V usage is TRBV5-4 and J usage is TRBJ1-2, with D perhaps TRBD1 (6 bases). Deletions cut 9 bases from V and 0 bases from J, with 18 bases between. CDR3 length: 15 amino acids. CDR1 is SGHNT, CDR2 YYREEE, per germline (reference sequence). CDR3 residues: CAIDKGQGSNYGYTF. The DNA for the CDR3 is TGTGCCATCGACAAGGGGCAGGGGTCTAACTATGGCTACACCTTC. Complete variable domain (other parts from reference TRBV5-4 and TRBJ1-2): ETGVTQSPTHLIKTRGQQVTLRCSSQSGHNTVSWYQQALGQGPQFIFQYYREEENGRGNFPPRFSGLQFPNYSSELNVNALELDDSALYLCAIDKGQGSNYGYTFGSGTRLTVV.

The chain links TRBV5-5 to TRBJ2-7; 10 bases agree with TRBD2. This CDR3 comprises 15 residues. V trimming: 6 bases; J trimming: 5 bases; junction bases outside the gene matches: 11. CDR1 is SGHKS, CDR2 YYEKEE, per germline (reference sequence). CDR3 amino acids: CASTLSGRASDEQYF. CDR3 sequence (DNA): TGTGCCAGCACCCTAAGCGGGAGGGCCAGCGACGAGCAGTACTTC.

This clone was recorded many times. The V call is TRBV5-8, the J call TRBJ2-1; tentatively, D is TRBD1 (5 bases). The V and J ends lost 8 bases and 4 bases respectively, with 22 bases between them. The length of the CDR3 is 16 residues. Per the germline V gene, CDR1 is SGHTS and CDR2 is YDEGEE. The CDR3 sequence: CASARHGLGDYNEQFF. The DNA for the CDR3 is TGTGCCAGTGCCCGACACGGTTTAGGGGATTACAATGAGCAGTTCTTC.

In DNA form, the CDR3 reads TGTGCCATCAGCCTCGGGACAGGGATAGGAAACACCATATATTTT. Amino acids: CAISLGTGIGNTIYF. The chain has TRBV6-1 and TRBJ1-3; 9 bases agree with TRBD1. CDR3 size: 15 residues. The trim removed 10 bases at V and 4 bases at J, leaving 11 bases unmatched. The germline gives CDR1 MNHNS, CDR2 SASEGT.

This clone was detected many times. The chain joins TRBV4-2 to TRBJ2-6, with D hard to call. The germline V gene encodes CDR1 LGHNA and CDR2 YNFKEQ. This CDR3 region has 15 residues. The ends were cut back, 0 bases at V and 4 bases at J, with 7 bases in the middle. CDR3 sequence reads: CASSQERHGANVLTF. CDR3 bases: TGTGCCAGCAGCCAAGAACGGCACGGGGCCAACGTCCTGACTTTC.

The rearrangement uses TRBV5-1 and TRBJ2-5; TRBD2 aligns across 14 bases. V gave up 4 bases and J gave up 5 bases; unmatched junction bases: 10. CDR3 length: 17 residues. From germline, CDR1 is SGHRS and CDR2 YFSETQ. The CDR3: CASSPRTRLAGGETQYF. The CDR3 DNA is TGCGCCAGCAGCCCCCGGACCCGACTAGCGGGAGGGGAGACCCAGTACTTC.

This chain uses TRBV29-1 with TRBJ1-1, with TRBD1 matching over 7 bases. CDR1 and CDR2 from the germline V gene are SQVTM and ANQGSEA. V dropped 7 bases and J dropped 4; count of bases not matched to a gene: 15. This CDR3 region has 15 residues. The CDR3: CSAPRGTEKGTEAFF. CDR3 DNA sequence: TGCAGCGCCCCTCGGGGGACAGAGAAGGGCACTGAAGCTTTCTTT.

This chain's CDR3 is CASSATRDNQPQHF. Written as DNA, the CDR3 is TGTGCCAGCAGTGCTACCAGGGACAATCAGCCCCAGCATTTT. The chain combines TRBV2 with TRBJ1-5, with D possibly being TRBD1 (5 bases). The germline gives CDR1 SNHLY, CDR2 FYNNEI. The germline V and J ends were trimmed by 4 bases and 3 bases, with 10 bases remaining between them. CDR3 length: 14 residues.

This clone appeared many times. The V call is TRBV30, the J call TRBJ1-4; no clear D. CDR1 GTSNPN and CDR2 SVGIG come from the germline V gene (reference sequence). The CDR3 runs to 13 residues. V was shortened by 3 bases and J by 5 bases, with 10 bases between the two germline ends. The CDR3, as DNA: TGTGCCTGGAGCCCGGGAGGCAATGAAAAACTGTTTTTT. Its translation is CAWSPGGNEKLFF.

The rearrangement links TRBV19 to TRBJ1-5, with 7 positions matching TRBD1. In germline, CDR1 is LNHDA, CDR2 SQIVND (reference sequence). The CDR3 runs to 15 residues. Trimming took 3 bases from V and 4 from J; bases not matched to a gene: 6. CDR3 amino acids: CASSMKAGQNQPQHF. CDR3 in DNA: TGTGCCAGTAGTATGAAGGCGGGACAGAATCAGCCCCAGCATTTT.

Ten or more counts support this clone. The chain links TRBV19 to TRBJ2-1; 8 bases agree with TRBD1. V lost 8 bases to trimming and J lost 0 bases; unmatched junction nucleotides: 6. CDR1 is LNHDA, CDR2 SQIVND, per germline (reference sequence). The CDR3 extends over 15 amino acids. In nucleotides, the CDR3 is TGTGCCAGTGGGAGAACAGGGGGCTCCTACAATGAGCAGTTCTTC. Encoded protein: CASGRTGGSYNEQFF.

This chain joins TRBV7-2 and TRBJ2-3; D unresolved. This CDR3 region has 15 residues. Trimming removed 1 base at V and 0 bases at J, with 8 bases between. Germline assignment: CDR1 SGHTA and CDR2 FQGNSA. This CDR3 is CASSLVRHSTDTQYF. The CDR3 DNA reads as TGTGCCAGCAGCTTAGTTAGACATAGCACAGATACGCAGTATTTT.

There are many counts of this clone. Different DNA sequences within this sample yield the same CDR3. The chain couples TRBV7-9 to TRBJ1-1; maybe TRBD1 (6 bases). This CDR3 spans 13 amino acids. V was trimmed by 3 bases and J by 1 base, leaving 6 bases between them. Germline CDR1 and CDR2: SEHNR and FQNEAQ (reference sequence). CDR3 in amino acids: CASSFRGNTEAFF. The CDR3 DNA reads TGTGCCAGCAGCTTCAGGGGGAACACTGAAGCTTTCTTT.

The J gene is TRBJ2-5, the V gene TRBV7-2, with TRBD1 matching 12 bases. This CDR3 region has 18 residues. The germline V gene encodes CDR1 SGHTA and CDR2 FQGNSA. The trim removed 5 bases at V and 3 bases at J, leaving 13 bases unmatched. This chain's CDR3 is CASSPKIGGTGGEETQYF. CDR3 DNA: TGTGCCAGCAGCCCGAAGATAGGTGGGACAGGGGGCGAAGAGACCCAGTACTTC.